Sequencing of this T cell receptor (beta chain) was carried out in a study of blood T cells in healthy people across ages. Regarding the study as a whole: Older age went with lower TCR beta diversity per million T cells, in a roughly linear way.

The germline V gene has CDR1 LGHNA and CDR2 YNFKEQ. The CDR3 is 16 residues long. V lost 1 base, J lost 11 bases, and 14 bases stayed unmatched. There were healthy Caucasian individuals from Russia, aged about 6 to 95, serving as donors. Each sample gave at least 6 million isolated PBMCs. This clonotype was counted between two and nine times. The target antigen is unknown. Primers used in a second PCR of about 6 to 11 cycles were a sample-barcoded 5' primer and a J-beta primer mix. TCRdb redid the calling of the 5' RACE reads with MiXCR, one entry per CDR3 protein. The table has fewer than 900,000 distinct CDR3 sequences, 45% to 50% seen once.

The sequenced material came from blood. This sequence originates from a woman aged 60-70 years in good health. V and J are TRBV4-2 and TRBJ2-5; 9 nucleotides align to TRBD1. The CDR3 reads CASSQARDREYNEQYF. The CDR3 region has the DNA TGTGCCAGCAGCCAAGCCCGGGACAGGGAGTACAATGAGCAGTACTTC.